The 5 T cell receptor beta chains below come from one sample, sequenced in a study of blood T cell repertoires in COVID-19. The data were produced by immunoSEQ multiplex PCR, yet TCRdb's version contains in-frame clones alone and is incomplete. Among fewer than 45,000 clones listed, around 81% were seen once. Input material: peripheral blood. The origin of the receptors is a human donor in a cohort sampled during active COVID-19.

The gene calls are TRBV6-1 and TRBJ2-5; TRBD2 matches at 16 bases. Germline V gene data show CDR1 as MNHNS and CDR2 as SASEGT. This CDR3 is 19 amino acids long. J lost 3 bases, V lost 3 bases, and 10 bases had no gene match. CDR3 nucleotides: TGTGCCAGCAGTGAGCTTGGGACTAGCGGGGGGGCCCGGAAAGAGACCCAGTACTTC. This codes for CASSELGTSGGARKETQYF.

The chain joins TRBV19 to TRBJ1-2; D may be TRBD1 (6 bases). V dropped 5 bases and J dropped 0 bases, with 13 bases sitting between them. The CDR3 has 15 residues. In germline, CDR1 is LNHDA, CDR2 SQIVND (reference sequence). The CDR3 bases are TGTGCCAGTAGTTGGCACAGGGAAACTAACTATGGCTACACCTTC. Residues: CASSWHRETNYGYTF.

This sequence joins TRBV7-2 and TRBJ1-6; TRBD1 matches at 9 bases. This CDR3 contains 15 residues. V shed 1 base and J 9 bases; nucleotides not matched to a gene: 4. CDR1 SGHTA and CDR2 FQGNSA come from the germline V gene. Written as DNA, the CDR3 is TGTGCCAGCAGCTTAGAGGACAGGGGAACTTCACCCCTCCACTTT. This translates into CASSLEDRGTSPLHF.

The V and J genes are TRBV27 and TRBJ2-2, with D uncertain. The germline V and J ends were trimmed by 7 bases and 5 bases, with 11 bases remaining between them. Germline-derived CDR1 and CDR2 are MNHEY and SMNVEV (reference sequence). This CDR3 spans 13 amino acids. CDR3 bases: TGTGCCAGCAAAAGAGGTGGTACCGGGGAGCTGTTTTTT. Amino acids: CASKRGGTGELFF.

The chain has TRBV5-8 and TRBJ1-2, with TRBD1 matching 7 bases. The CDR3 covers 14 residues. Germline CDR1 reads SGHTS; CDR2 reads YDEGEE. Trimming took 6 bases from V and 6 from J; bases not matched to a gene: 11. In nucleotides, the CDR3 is TGTGCCAGCATCGAGAGGGGGCGCGGTAATGGCTACACCTTC. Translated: CASIERGRGNGYTF.